The clone carrying this TCR beta chain was seen at least ten times. Its target is not known. A single record per CDR3 protein comes from TCRdb applying MiXCR to the reads. The data contain roughly 280,000 distinct CDR3 sequences, approximately 9.1% of them seen just once; the ten biggest clones take up over 12%. The sample is drawn from a study of T cell repertoires in cytomegalovirus infection. Turning to the study itself: CMV infection plus the matching HLA type was flagged by public TCR beta signatures. Broader study findings: The study found HLA-C-restricted CMV-specific TCR beta clonotypes dominating the ex vivo response. Cumulative frequency of public TCR beta families picked out carriers of CMV plus the relevant HLA.

This TCR was sampled from a human donor in good health (CMV status not recorded). Some clones in this sample may be carry-over from other donors' samples. Specimen: PBMCs.

The CDR3, as DNA: TGTGCCAGCAGCTTATCTCGCCCGGGGACAGATACGCAGTATTTT. Its protein product is CASSLSRPGTDTQYF. This chain joins TRBV7-2 and TRBJ2-3, with a weak D call TRBD2 (5 bases). The CDR3 is made up of 15 amino acids. V shed 2 bases and J shed 3 bases, with 12 bases lying between them. From germline, CDR1 is SGHTA and CDR2 FQGNSA.